This T cell receptor beta chain was recorded in a study of cytomegalovirus exposure and HLA in healthy donors. Looking at the study overall: As released early, the data held about 85 million unique TCRs from HLA-typed donors. Around 83% of roughly 430 genotyped donors fell in the Caucasian-associated ancestry cluster.

Comments on this clone: Its specificity is unknown.

The J segment lost 8 bases and the V segment lost 5 bases, leaving 6 bases of the junction unmatched. The CDR3 has 13 amino acids. Germline V gene data show CDR1 as GTSNPN and CDR2 as SVGIG (reference sequence). Study results and limitations: Later analysis associated a missense DCLRE1C variant with TCR beta V- and J-gene trimming.

The PCR employed 60 Vbeta primers together with 13 Jbeta primers. As handled by the study authors: Later, 80 million or so unique TCR beta chains were counted in an analysis, and roughly 11 million of them were shared. The assay was immunoSEQ multiplex PCR, and TCRdb's table has in-frame clones only and misses some. The DNA gave D and trimming, while V, J and clone size come from that table. The sample carries around 150,000 clones, around 79% recorded once. The origin of this receptor is a man aged 40-49 years in good health and CMV-seropositive. Material: PBMCs. The gene calls are TRBV30 and TRBJ1-4; 9 bases fit TRBD1. The CDR3 sequence: CAWSTGQGEKLFF. For the CDR3, the DNA is TGTGCCTGGTCCACGGGACAGGGCGAAAAACTGTTTTTT.